The entry that follows covers one T cell receptor beta chain sequence. No antigen is known for it. CDR3 length: 13 residues. V was cut by 5 bases and J by 10 bases, with 15 bases left in between. Looked up from germline, CDR1 is SGHVS and CDR2 is FQNEAQ. Hyperthyroidism of Graves' type that showed no ophthalmopathy progression within 18 months was stable. Patients were excluded because of uncontrolled infection, other autoimmune disease, pregnancy or lactation. It was approximately 9.7 ml of fresh peripheral blood that supplied the PBMCs. This sample is part of a study of T cells in Graves' hyperthyroidism and ophthalmopathy. Researchers amplified the TCR beta CDR3 regions from RNA transcripts. HTBI primers were used for first-round RT-PCR of the TCR CDR3. TCRdb re-called the multiplex PCR reads with MiXCR, one entry per CDR3 protein. The sample holds approximately 740,000 distinct CDR3 sequences, 11% to 15% seen once.

Study-level results: Peripheral blood also featured most of the thyroid clonotypes expanded above 0.001.

This receptor was identified in a woman aged 18-29 years with Graves' hyperthyroidism. The rearrangement links TRBV7-8 to TRBJ2-1; TRBD1 or TRBD2 may be the D gene (6 bases each). Sequencing was carried out using blood. CDR3 nucleotides: TGTGCCAGCAGCCTAGGGGGAGGACTCGAGCAGTTCTTC. Translated, it gives CASSLGGGLEQFF. The whole variable domain, remainder taken from reference TRBV7-8 and TRBJ2-1, is GAGVSQSPRYKVAKRGQDVALRCDPISGHVSLFWYQQALGQGPEFLTYFQNEAQLDKSGLPSDRFFAERPEGSVSTLKIQRTQQEDSAVYLCASSLGGGLEQFFGPGTRLTVL.